Listed here are 25 T cell receptor beta chains from one sample, sequenced in a study of T cells in Graves' hyperthyroidism and ophthalmopathy (dated by TCRdb to between 2018 and 2021). The library was prepared using multiplex PCR. Sequencing used an Illumina HiSeq 2000. TCR beta CDR3 regions were amplified from RNA transcripts. The TCR CDR3 was subjected to a first round of RT-PCR using the HTBI primer set and the Qiagen OneStep RT-PCR kit. TCRdb handled the public reads itself, with Q25 trimming in fastp and clone calling in MiXCR, and kept productive beta chains. CDR3 protein duplicates are merged, each entry listing the most common genes and DNA. Recorded for this sample are about 360,000 distinct CDR3 sequences; less than 15% of them occurred a single time. The top ten constitute around a tenth of the sample. Sequenced input: blood. The source is a woman between 18 and 29 years old with Graves' hyperthyroidism.

This clonotype was detected a few times. With a much larger clone just one base away, this may be a read error. The chain employs TRBV6-2 or TRBV6-3 and TRBJ2-1; no firm D call. Germline values: CDR1 MNHEY, CDR2 SVGEGT. V was cut by 6 bases and J by 6 bases, with 3 bases left in between. The CDR3 loop spans 10 amino acids. In DNA form, the CDR3 reads TGTGCCAGCAGCCGCAATGAGCAGTTCTTC. Its translation: CASSRNEQFF.

In this sample, this clonotype turned up many times. V and J are TRBV28 and TRBJ2-7, with TRBD2 matching 9 bases. With V trimmed by 2 bases and J by 3 bases, 5 bases remained unmatched. CDR3 length equals 15 residues. Germline CDR1 and CDR2: MDHEN and SYDVKM. The CDR3 sequence: CASSLDGGGGYEQYF. In DNA, the CDR3 is TGTGCCAGCAGTTTAGATGGCGGGGGGGGCTACGAGCAGTACTTC.

This clonotype was observed a few times. A much larger clone sits a single nucleotide away, making a read error possible. Given the absence of the conserved phenylalanine or tryptophan at the CDR3 end, a read error is likely. The chain employs TRBV7-9 and TRBJ2-7; the match to TRBD1 covers 9 bases. V dropped 4 bases and J dropped 5; count of bases not matched to a gene: 15. Germline-derived CDR1 and CDR2 are SEHNR and FQNEAQ (reference sequence). This CDR3 region has 17 residues. The CDR3 sequence: CASSSHYGTGPRDEQYL. The DNA for the CDR3 is TGTGCCAGCAGCTCCCATTATGGGACAGGGCCCCGGGACGAGCAGTACCTC.

This clonotype was observed many times. The rearrangement uses TRBV7-9 and TRBJ2-3; no clear D gene. Trimming left V 2 bases short and J 2 bases short, with 11 bases between. The germline V gene encodes CDR1 SEHNR and CDR2 FQNEAQ (reference sequence). CDR3 length equals 15 residues. The CDR3, as DNA: TGTGCCAGCAGCTTATTGCGGACGATCACAGATACGCAGTATTTT. Translated: CASSLLRTITDTQYF.

The table lists this clonotype with a few counts. This sequence joins TRBV18 and TRBJ2-5; perhaps TRBD2 as D (7 bases). Trimming removed 2 bases at V and 2 bases at J, with 12 bases between. CDR3 size: 15 residues. Per the germline V gene, CDR1 is KGHSH and CDR2 is LQKENI. In DNA form, the CDR3 reads TGTGCCAGCTCACCAAGGGGGGGCCCACAAGAGACCCAGTACTTC. The encoded protein is CASSPRGGPQETQYF.

The sample holds many counts of this clonotype. The V gene is TRBV28, the J gene TRBJ2-1; either TRBD1 or TRBD2 may fit D (5 bases each). The germline CDR1 and CDR2 sequences are MDHEN and SYDVKM. V was clipped by 6 bases and J by 4 bases, with 13 bases between them. CDR3 length: 14 residues. For the CDR3, the DNA is TGTGCCAGCAGCACCGGGGCCAGGTACAATGAGCAGTTCTTC. Translation gives CASSTGARYNEQFF.

Ten or more counts support this clonotype. This sequence joins TRBV28 and TRBJ1-5; no definite D call. CDR3 size: 15 residues. The germline V and J ends were trimmed by 4 bases and 1 base, with 11 bases remaining between them. Germline V gene lookup returns CDR1 MDHEN and CDR2 SYDVKM. CDR3 nucleotides: TGTGCCAGCAGTTGGCGGGAGTCAAGCAATCAGCCCCAGCATTTT. It yields the protein CASSWRESSNQPQHF.

The CDR3 loop reads CSARVPGLVLGGEQFF. The DNA of the CDR3 is TGCAGTGCTAGAGTCCCGGGACTAGTACTTGGAGGTGAGCAGTTCTTC. This chain connects TRBV20-1 to TRBJ2-1, with 8 bases identical to TRBD2. The CDR3 extends over 16 amino acids. Germline V gene sequence: CDR1 DFQATT, CDR2 SNEGSKA (reference sequence). V shed 1 base and J 9 bases; nucleotides not matched to a gene: 14.

The chain couples TRBV5-1 to TRBJ2-5; TRBD1 aligns across 9 bases. This CDR3 spans 15 amino acids. The germline V gene has CDR1 SGHRS and CDR2 YFSETQ. J was trimmed by 2 bases and V by 4 bases; bases with no gene match: 6. In DNA form, the CDR3 reads TGCGCCAGCAGCCAAACCGGGACAGGGCAAGAGACCCAGTACTTC. Its protein is CASSQTGTGQETQYF.

This clonotype has at least ten counts. The rearrangement links TRBV7-8 to TRBJ2-3, with a weak D call TRBD2 (5 bases). Trimming pared 3 bases from V and 1 base from J, leaving 14 bases between. CDR1 is SGHVS and CDR2 is FQNEAQ in the germline V gene. The CDR3 loop spans 16 amino acids. The CDR3 spells CASSFRRAPGTDTQYF. The CDR3, as DNA: TGTGCCAGCAGCTTTCGGCGGGCCCCAGGCACAGATACGCAGTATTTT.

This clonotype showed up many times. The chain couples TRBV11-2 to TRBJ2-4; a possible D gene is TRBD2 (6 bases). The CDR3 runs to 20 residues. Trimming stripped 0 bases from V and 0 bases from J, with 21 bases between. Germline V gene data show CDR1 as SGHAT and CDR2 as FQNNGV. CDR3 nucleotides: TGTGCCAGCAGCTTAGATCGTGACGACACAGGACTACTAGCCAAAAACATTCAGTACTTC. Residues: CASSLDRDDTGLLAKNIQYF.

This clonotype was observed many times. This chain uses TRBV20-1 with TRBJ2-1; no firm D call. CDR3 length: 14 residues. CDR1 and CDR2 from the germline V gene are DFQATT and SNEGSKA (reference sequence). The ends were cut back, 5 bases at V and 0 bases at J, with 11 bases in the middle. The CDR3 loop reads CSAQDPSSYNEQFF. The CDR3 coding sequence is TGCAGTGCTCAGGACCCGAGCTCCTACAATGAGCAGTTCTTC.

The chain recombines TRBV11-1 with TRBJ2-1; D ambiguous. This CDR3 comprises 17 residues. Trimming cost V 1 base and J 0 bases, with 13 bases left between them. The germline V gene has CDR1 SGHAT and CDR2 FQDESV (reference sequence). The CDR3 reads CASSLGPVSSSYNEQFF. DNA of the CDR3: TGTGCCAGCAGCTTAGGTCCAGTTTCAAGCTCCTACAATGAGCAGTTCTTC.

There are a few counts of this clonotype. The chain is built from TRBV11-2 and TRBJ2-5; 9 bases map to TRBD1. With V trimmed by 5 bases and J by 4 bases, 5 bases remained unmatched. There are 14 residues in the CDR3. Germline V gene sequence: CDR1 SGHAT, CDR2 FQNNGV. CDR3 DNA: TGTGCCAGCAGCCATGGACAGGGGTCAGAGACCCAGTACTTC. Protein sequence: CASSHGQGSETQYF.

The genes are TRBV11-3 and TRBJ2-7; 7 bases align to TRBD1. Germline values: CDR1 SGHNT, CDR2 YENEEA. The CDR3 contains 16 residues. The trim removed 5 bases at V and 3 bases at J, leaving 13 bases unmatched. CDR3 loop: CASSPFTGTVLYEQYF. DNA for the CDR3: TGTGCCAGCAGCCCCTTTACCGGGACAGTCCTCTACGAGCAGTACTTC.

In its sample, this clonotype was seen many times. The chain carries TRBV29-1 and TRBJ2-7; D is uncertain. Germline values: CDR1 SQVTM, CDR2 ANQGSEA. The length of the CDR3 is 14 residues. V gave up 0 bases and J gave up 3 bases, with 12 bases separating them. The CDR3 nucleotides are TGCAGCGTTGAAGATCAAGGAGCTAGCTACGAGCAGTACTTC. Translation: CSVEDQGASYEQYF.

The chain employs TRBV12-3 or TRBV12-4 and TRBJ2-2, with TRBD2 matching over 10 bases. The CDR3 is 16 residues long. V shed 1 base, J shed 4 bases, and the junction held 3 bases outside the gene matches. The CDR3 sequence is CASSLGLAGVTGELFF. The CDR3 coding sequence is TGTGCCAGCAGTTTAGGGCTAGCGGGGGTCACCGGGGAGCTGTTTTTT.

At least ten counts were recorded for this clonotype. V usage is TRBV20-1 and J usage is TRBJ2-3, with D perhaps matching TRBD1 (6 bases). V lost 3 bases, J lost 2 bases, and 9 bases lay in between. CDR1 DFQATT and CDR2 SNEGSKA come from the germline V gene (reference sequence). The length of the CDR3 is 13 residues. The CDR3 DNA reads TGCAGTGCTAGTACAGGGACCACAGATACGCAGTATTTT. The encoded protein is CSASTGTTDTQYF.

This clonotype has more than one count but fewer than ten. The V and J genes are TRBV7-9 and TRBJ2-1; tentative D call: TRBD1 (6 bases). Germline V gene data show CDR1 as SEHNR and CDR2 as FQNEAQ (reference sequence). CDR3 length equals 14 residues. Trimming took 6 bases from V and 8 from J, leaving 17 bases between them. CDR3 sequence: CASSIPAGADEQFF. CDR3 DNA sequence: TGTGCCAGCAGTATCCCCGCAGGGGCCGATGAGCAGTTCTTC.

V usage is TRBV12-3 or TRBV12-4 and J usage is TRBJ2-1; 9 bases fit TRBD2. The length of the CDR3 is 17 residues. The junction had 8 bases not matched to a gene; V was cut back by 1 base and J by 4 bases. DNA of the CDR3: TGTGCCAGCAGTTTAGAGGCGAGACTAGCGGTATACAATGAGCAGTTCTTC. As protein: CASSLEARLAVYNEQFF.

The sample holds many counts of this clonotype. The gene calls are TRBV2 and TRBJ2-3; D is perhaps TRBD1 (5 bases). Trimming stripped 5 bases from V and 8 bases from J, with 23 bases between. This CDR3 contains 16 residues. Germline assignment: CDR1 SNHLY and CDR2 FYNNEI. The CDR3 protein is CASSPPGPSGLGTQYF. For the CDR3, the DNA is TGTGCCAGCAGTCCCCCCGGGCCGTCAGGGCTGGGTACGCAGTATTTT.

This clonotype came up many times. This chain links TRBV7-2 with TRBJ2-4; possibly TRBD1 or TRBD2 for D (7 bases each). The length of the CDR3 is 15 residues. Trimming stripped 3 bases from V and 6 bases from J, with 15 bases between. Germline V CDR1 and CDR2: SGHTA, FQGNSA. The DNA for the CDR3 is TGTGCCAGCAGCTTTCAGGGGGGGGGGGGAAACATTCAGTACTTC. Translating it yields CASSFQGGGGNIQYF. The whole variable domain, filled in from reference TRBV7-2 and TRBJ2-4, reads GAGVSQSPSNKVTEKGKDVELRCDPISGHTALYWYRQSLGQGLEFLIYFQGNSAPDKSGLPSDRFSAERTGGSVSTLTIQRTQQEDSAVYLCASSFQGGGGNIQYFGAGTRLSVL.

This clonotype was seen repeatedly, ten times or more. The rearrangement uses TRBV2 and TRBJ2-5; D perhaps matches TRBD2 (5 bases). Germline CDR1 is SNHLY and CDR2 is FYNNEI. CDR3 length: 13 residues. V shed 7 bases and J shed 5 bases, with 14 bases lying between them. CDR3 protein: CASMRALAETQYF. CDR3 nucleotide sequence: TGTGCCAGCATGCGGGCTTTAGCGGAGACCCAGTACTTC.

The chain is built from TRBV7-9 and TRBJ2-5, with 7 bases identical to TRBD2. CDR1 is SEHNR, CDR2 FQNEAQ, per germline (reference sequence). CDR3 length: 18 amino acids. After removal of 1 base from V and 5 bases from J, the junction contained 16 bases not matched to a gene. CDR3 DNA sequence: TGTGCCAGCAGCTTAGGAGACGCTGCGGGAGATTTGGTGGAGACCCAGTACTTC. This codes for CASSLGDAAGDLVETQYF.

This clonotype was picked up many times. The genes are TRBV27 and TRBJ2-7; perhaps TRBD2 as D (6 bases). Germline V gene lookup returns CDR1 MNHEY and CDR2 SMNVEV (reference sequence). Deletions cut 6 bases from V and 6 bases from J, with 9 bases between. The CDR3 sequence is 11 residues long. This CDR3 reads CASRNSGEQYF. The DNA for the CDR3 is TGTGCCAGCAGAAATAGCGGCGAGCAGTACTTC.